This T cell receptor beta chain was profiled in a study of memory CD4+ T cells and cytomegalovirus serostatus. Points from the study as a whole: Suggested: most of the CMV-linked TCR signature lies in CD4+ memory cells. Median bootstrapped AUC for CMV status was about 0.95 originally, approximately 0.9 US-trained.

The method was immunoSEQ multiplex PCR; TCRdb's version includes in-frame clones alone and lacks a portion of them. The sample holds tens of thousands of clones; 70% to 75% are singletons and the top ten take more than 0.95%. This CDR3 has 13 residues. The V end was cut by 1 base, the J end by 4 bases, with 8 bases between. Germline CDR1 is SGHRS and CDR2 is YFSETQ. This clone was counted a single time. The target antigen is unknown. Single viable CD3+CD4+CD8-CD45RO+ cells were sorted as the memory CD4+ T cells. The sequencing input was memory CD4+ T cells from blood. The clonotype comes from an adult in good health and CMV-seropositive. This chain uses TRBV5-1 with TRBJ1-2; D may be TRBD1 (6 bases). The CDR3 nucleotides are TGCGCCAGCAGCTTGAAGGGGGGCTATGGCTACACCTTC. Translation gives CASSLKGGYGYTF.